This T cell receptor beta chain is from a study of regulatory T cells in long-lasting Graves disease. Regarding the study as a whole: TCR diversity was lower in persistent than newly diagnosed Graves' disease.

The time point here: newly diagnosed GD, antithyroid drugs for less than 3 months. PBMC-extracted RNA yielded the TCR library. Arm-PCR of CDR3 regions with iRepertoire HTBI primers generated TCR beta libraries. MiXCR was run by TCRdb on the multiplex PCR reads, yielding one entry per CDR3 protein. Of fewer than 650,000 distinct CDR3 sequences in the sample, 15% to 20% were seen once. Germline V gives CDR1 MDHEN, CDR2 SYDVKM. The length of the CDR3 is 15 residues. A remark on this clonotype: Its cognate antigen is unknown. A much larger clone differs by one base, so this may be a read error.

The sample also formed part of further work on T cells in Graves' hyperthyroidism and ophthalmopathy. As that study records: With the HTBI primer set, the TCR CDR3 went through a first round of RT-PCR. Most expanded thyroid clonotypes above 0.001 also appeared in blood. Model output signaled ophthalmopathy a median roughly 6 months ahead of onset.

The sequence was collected from a woman aged 30 to 39 with Graves disease. The chain is built from TRBV28 and TRBJ2-3; a possible D gene is TRBD1 (5 bases). The sequencing here drew on peripheral blood mononuclear cells (PBMCs), taken at new diagnosis, from a patient treated with antithyroid drugs. The CDR3 DNA reads TGTGCCAGCAGTCCCGTTTGGCCAGGCACAGGTACGCAGTATTTT. This translates into CASSPVWPGTGTQYF.